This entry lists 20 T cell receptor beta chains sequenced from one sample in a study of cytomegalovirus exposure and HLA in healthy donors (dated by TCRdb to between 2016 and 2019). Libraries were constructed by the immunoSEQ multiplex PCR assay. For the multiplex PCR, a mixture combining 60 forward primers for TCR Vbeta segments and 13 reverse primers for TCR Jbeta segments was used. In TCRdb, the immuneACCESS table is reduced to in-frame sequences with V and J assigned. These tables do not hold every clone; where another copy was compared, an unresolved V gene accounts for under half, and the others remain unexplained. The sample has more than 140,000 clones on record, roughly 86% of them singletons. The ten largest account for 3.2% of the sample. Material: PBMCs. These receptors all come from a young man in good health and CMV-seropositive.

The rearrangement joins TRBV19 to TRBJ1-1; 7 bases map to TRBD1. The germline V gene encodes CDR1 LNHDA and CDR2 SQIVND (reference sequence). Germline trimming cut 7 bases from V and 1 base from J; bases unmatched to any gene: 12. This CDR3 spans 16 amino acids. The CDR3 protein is CASKGANWQTNTEAFF. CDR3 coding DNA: TGTGCCAGTAAGGGGGCGAACTGGCAGACGAACACTGAAGCTTTCTTT. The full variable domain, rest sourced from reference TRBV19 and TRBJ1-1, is DGGITQSPKYLFRKEGQNVTLSCEQNLNHDAMYWYRQDPGQGLRLIYYSQIVNDFQKGDIAEGYSVSREKKESFPLTVTSAQKNPTAFYLCASKGANWQTNTEAFFGQGTRLTVV.

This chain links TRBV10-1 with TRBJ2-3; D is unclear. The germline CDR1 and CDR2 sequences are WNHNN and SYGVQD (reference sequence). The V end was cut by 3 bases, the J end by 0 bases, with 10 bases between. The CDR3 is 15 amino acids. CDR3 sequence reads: CASSDHSSSTDTQYF. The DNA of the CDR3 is TGCGCCAGCAGTGATCACAGCTCTAGCACAGATACGCAGTATTTT.

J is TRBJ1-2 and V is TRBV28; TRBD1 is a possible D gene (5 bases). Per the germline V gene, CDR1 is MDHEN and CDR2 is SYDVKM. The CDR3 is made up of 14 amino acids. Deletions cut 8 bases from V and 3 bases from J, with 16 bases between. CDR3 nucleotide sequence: TGTGCCAGCCGCCTCAGAGGAGGGGACTATGGCTACACCTTC. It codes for CASRLRGGDYGYTF.

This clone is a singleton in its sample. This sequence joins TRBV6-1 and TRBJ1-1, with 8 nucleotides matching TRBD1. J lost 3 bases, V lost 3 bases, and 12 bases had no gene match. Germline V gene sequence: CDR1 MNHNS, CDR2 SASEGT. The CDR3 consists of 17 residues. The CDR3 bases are TGTGCCAGCAGTGAGGGCAGGGGGCAGGGGTATGACACTGAAGCTTTCTTT. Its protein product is CASSEGRGQGYDTEAFF.

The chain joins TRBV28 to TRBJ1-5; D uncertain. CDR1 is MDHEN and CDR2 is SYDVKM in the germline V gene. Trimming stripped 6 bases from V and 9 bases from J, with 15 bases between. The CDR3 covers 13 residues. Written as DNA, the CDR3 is TGTGCCAGCAGCCCCGCGGATCCCACGCCCCAGCATTTT. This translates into CASSPADPTPQHF.

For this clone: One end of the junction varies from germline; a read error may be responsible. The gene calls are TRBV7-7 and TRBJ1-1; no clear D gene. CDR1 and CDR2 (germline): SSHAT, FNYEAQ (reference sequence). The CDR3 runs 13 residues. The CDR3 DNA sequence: TGTGCTAGCAGCTTATCAACCGAGACAGAAGCTTTCTTT. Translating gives CASSLSTETEAFF.

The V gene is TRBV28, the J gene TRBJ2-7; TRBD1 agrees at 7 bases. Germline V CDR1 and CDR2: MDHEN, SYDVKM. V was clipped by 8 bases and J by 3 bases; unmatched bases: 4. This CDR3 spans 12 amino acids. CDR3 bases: TGTGCCAGCTGGGACAGAAGCTACGAGCAGTACTTC. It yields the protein CASWDRSYEQYF.

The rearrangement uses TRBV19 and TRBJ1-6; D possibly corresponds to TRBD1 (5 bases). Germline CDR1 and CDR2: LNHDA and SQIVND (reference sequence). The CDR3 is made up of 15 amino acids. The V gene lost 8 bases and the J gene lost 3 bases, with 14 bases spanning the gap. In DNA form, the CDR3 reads TGTGCCAGTGGGGACTCCTTTTACTATAATTCACCCCTCCACTTT. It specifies CASGDSFYYNSPLHF.

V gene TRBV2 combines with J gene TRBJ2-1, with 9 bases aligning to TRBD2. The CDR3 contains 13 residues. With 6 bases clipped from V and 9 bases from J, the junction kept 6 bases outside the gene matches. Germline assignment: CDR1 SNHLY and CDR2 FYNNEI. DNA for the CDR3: TGTGCCAGCAGCTGGCGGGAGGGGAGTGAGCAGTTCTTC. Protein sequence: CASSWREGSEQFF.

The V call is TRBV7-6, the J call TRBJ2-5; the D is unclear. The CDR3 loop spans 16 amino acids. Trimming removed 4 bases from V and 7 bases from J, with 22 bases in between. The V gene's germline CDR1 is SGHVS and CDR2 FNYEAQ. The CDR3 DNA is TGTGCCAGCAGCTCCAATTTTCCCGCCTCGCCGGGGACCCAGTACTTC. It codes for CASSSNFPASPGTQYF.

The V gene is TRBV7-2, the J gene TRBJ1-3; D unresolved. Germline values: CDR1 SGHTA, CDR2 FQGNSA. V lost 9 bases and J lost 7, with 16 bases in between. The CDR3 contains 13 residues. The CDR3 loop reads CAREGSLVNTIYF. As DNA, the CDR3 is TGTGCCAGGGAGGGATCATTGGTGAACACCATATATTTT.

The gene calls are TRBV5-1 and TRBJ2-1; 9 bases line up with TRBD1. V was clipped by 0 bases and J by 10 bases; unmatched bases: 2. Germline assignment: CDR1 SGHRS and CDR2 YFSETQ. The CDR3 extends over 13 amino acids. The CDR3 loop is CASSLGQGGEQFF. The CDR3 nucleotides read TGCGCCAGCAGCTTGGGACAGGGGGGCGAGCAGTTCTTC.

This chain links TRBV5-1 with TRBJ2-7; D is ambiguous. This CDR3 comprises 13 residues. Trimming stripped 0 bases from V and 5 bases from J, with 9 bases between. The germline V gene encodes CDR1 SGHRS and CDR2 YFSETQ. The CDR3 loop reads CASSLDRDNEQYF. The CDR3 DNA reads TGCGCCAGCAGCTTGGATCGAGACAACGAGCAGTACTTC.

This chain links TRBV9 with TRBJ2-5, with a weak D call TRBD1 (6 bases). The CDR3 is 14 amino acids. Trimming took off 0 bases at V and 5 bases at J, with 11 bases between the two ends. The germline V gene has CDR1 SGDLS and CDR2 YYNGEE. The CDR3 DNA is TGTGCCAGCAGCGTAGAGGCAGGGGAGGAGACCCAGTACTTC. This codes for CASSVEAGEETQYF. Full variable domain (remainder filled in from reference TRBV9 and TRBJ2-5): DSGVTQTPKHLITATGQRVTLRCSPRSGDLSVYWYQQSLDQGLQFLIQYYNGEERAKGNILERFSAQQFPDLHSELNLSSLELGDSALYFCASSVEAGEETQYFGPGTRLLVL.

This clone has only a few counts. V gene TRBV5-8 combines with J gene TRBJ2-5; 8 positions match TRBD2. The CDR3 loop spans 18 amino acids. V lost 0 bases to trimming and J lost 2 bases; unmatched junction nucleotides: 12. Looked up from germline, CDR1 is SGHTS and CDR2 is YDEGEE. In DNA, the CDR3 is TGTGCCAGCAGCTTGGCCGCGTGGAAAGCGGGAGTTCAAGAGACCCAGTACTTC. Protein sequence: CASSLAAWKAGVQETQYF.

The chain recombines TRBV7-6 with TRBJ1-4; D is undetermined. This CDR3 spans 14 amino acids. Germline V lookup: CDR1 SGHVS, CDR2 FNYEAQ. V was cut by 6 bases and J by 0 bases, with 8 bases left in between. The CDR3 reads CASSPSSTNEKLFF. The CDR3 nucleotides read TGTGCCAGCAGTCCCTCCTCAACTAATGAAAAACTGTTTTTT.

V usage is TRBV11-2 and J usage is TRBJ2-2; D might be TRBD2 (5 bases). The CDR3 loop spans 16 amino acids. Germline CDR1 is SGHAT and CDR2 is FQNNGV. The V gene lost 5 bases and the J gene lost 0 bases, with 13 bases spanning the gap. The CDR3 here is CASSPAGISNTGELFF. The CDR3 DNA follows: TGTGCCAGCAGCCCCGCCGGGATTTCGAACACCGGGGAGCTGTTTTTT.

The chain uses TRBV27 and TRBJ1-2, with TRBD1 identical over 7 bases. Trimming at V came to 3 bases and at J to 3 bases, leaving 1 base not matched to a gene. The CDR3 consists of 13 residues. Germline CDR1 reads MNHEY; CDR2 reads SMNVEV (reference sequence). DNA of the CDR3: TGTGCCAGCAGTTTCACAGGGGACTATGGCTACACCTTC. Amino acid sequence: CASSFTGDYGYTF.

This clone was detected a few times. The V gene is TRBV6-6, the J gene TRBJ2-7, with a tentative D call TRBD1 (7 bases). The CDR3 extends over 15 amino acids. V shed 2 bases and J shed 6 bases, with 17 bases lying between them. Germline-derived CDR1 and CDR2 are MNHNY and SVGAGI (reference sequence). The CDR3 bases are TGTGCCAGCAGTTACAGGGGGCGGGAATTCGGCGAGCAGTACTTC. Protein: CASSYRGREFGEQYF.

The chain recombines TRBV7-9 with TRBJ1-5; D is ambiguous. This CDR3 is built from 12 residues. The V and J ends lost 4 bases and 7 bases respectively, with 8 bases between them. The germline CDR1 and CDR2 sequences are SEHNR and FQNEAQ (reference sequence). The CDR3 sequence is CASSSPGQPQHF. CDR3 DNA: TGTGCCAGCAGCTCTCCGGGGCAGCCCCAGCATTTT.